A selection of T cell receptor beta chains follows, all from one sample in a study of cytomegalovirus exposure and HLA in healthy donors. Repertoires were generated with immunoSEQ multiplex PCR, while TCRdb's copy carries only in-frame clones and drops some. The sample consists of 200,000 or so clones, roughly 82% of them appearing once. The sequenced sample consisted of PBMCs. These receptors were collected from a woman aged 25-40 years in good health and CMV-seropositive. The CDR3 runs from the conserved cysteine through the conserved F or W. The D gene is left open where the match is weak.

>TRBV18|.|TRBJ2-6
TGTGCCAGCTCACAGGGGTCCGGGGCCAACGTCCTGACTTTC
CASSQGSGANVLTF
>TRBV10-3|.|TRBJ2-7
TGTGCCATCAGTCCCAAAAACGGCGGGACCCTCTCCGAGCAGTACTTC
CAISPKNGGTLSEQYF
>TRBV13|TRBD2|TRBJ2-1
TGTGCCAGCAGCAATTCCCTAGCGGGAAATTACAATGAGCAGTTCTTC
CASSNSLAGNYNEQFF
>TRBV28|.|TRBJ1-1
TGTGCCAGCTACGAGAGAAGGAACACTGAAGCTTTCTTT
CASYERRNTEAFF
>TRBV7-6|.|TRBJ1-1
TGTGCCAGCAGCTTAGAGGCGGGGTGGGCTGAAGCTTTCTTT
CASSLEAGWAEAFF
>TRBV9|TRBD2|TRBJ2-7
TGTGCCAGCAGCGCCGGGACTAGCGGGCCTGATCAAGAGCAGTACTTC
CASSAGTSGPDQEQYF
>TRBV7-8|.|TRBJ1-4
TGTGCCAGCAGATCCGGATTCAGCGGGGTAAAACTGTTTTTT
CASRSGFSGVKLFF
>TRBV5-1|TRBD2|TRBJ2-1
TGCGCCAGCAGCTCCACCGGGACTAGCGGCTACAGGGTGCAGTTCTTC
CASSSTGTSGYRVQFF
>TRBV28|.|TRBJ1-2
TGTGCCAGCAGTTCAGGGTGGGATGGCTACACCTTC
CASSSGWDGYTF
>TRBV30|TRBD2|TRBJ2-3
TGTGCCTGGAGTGTACTGGGGGGGGTAACAGATACGCAGTATTTT
CAWSVLGGVTDTQYF